The 9 T cell receptor beta chains below all came from one sample that was sequenced in a study of PD-L1 blockade in urothelial cancer. Clones were read by immunoSEQ multiplex PCR, and TCRdb kept only the in-frame ones, dropping some. This sample has 40,000 to 60,000 clones, with less than 85% found just once. Indicated time point: pretreatment peripheral blood. The source material was PBMCs, sampled around atezolizumab (anti-PD-L1) treatment. These receptors came from a man in his 70s with urothelial cancer.

The chain uses TRBV21-1 and TRBJ1-1; TRBD1, the table's D call, lacks a check against the DNA. TRBV21-1 is a recognized pseudogene. The CDR3 is made up of 14 amino acids. The CDR3 sequence: CASSKGDKHTEAFF. CDR3 coding DNA: TGTGCCAGCAGCAAAGGAGACAAGCATACTGAAGCTTTCTTT.

V usage is TRBV10-3 and J usage is TRBJ1-1; maybe TRBD1 (6 bases). V was shortened by 3 bases and J by 3 bases, with 8 bases between the two germline ends. This CDR3 region has 13 residues. CDR1 and CDR2 from the germline V gene are ENHRY and SYGVKD. CDR3 DNA: TGTGCCATCAGTGACTGGACAGACACTGAAGCTTTCTTT. This codes for CAISDWTDTEAFF.

This chain uses TRBV5-4 with TRBJ2-3, with a tentative D call TRBD2 (6 bases). This CDR3 contains 15 residues. Trimming left V 2 bases short and J 1 base short, with 11 bases between. Germline V CDR1 and CDR2: SGHNT, YYREEE (reference sequence). The CDR3 spells CASSLSPGGTDTQYF. The CDR3, as DNA: TGTGCCAGCAGCTTATCCCCGGGGGGCACAGATACGCAGTATTTT. Together with reference TRBV5-4 and TRBJ2-3, the CDR3 gives the full variable domain: ETGVTQSPTHLIKTRGQQVTLRCSSQSGHNTVSWYQQALGQGPQFIFQYYREEENGRGNFPPRFSGLQFPNYSSELNVNALELDDSALYLCASSLSPGGTDTQYFGPGTRLTVL.

The chain employs TRBV6-1 and TRBJ1-5, with TRBD1 matching over 7 bases. Losses at the gene ends were 6 bases for V and 7 bases for J; bases not matched to a gene: 6. Germline loops: CDR1 MNHNS, CDR2 SASEGT. The CDR3 has 13 residues. CDR3 sequence reads: CASSATGIQPQHF. The CDR3, as DNA: TGTGCCAGCAGCGCGACAGGGATCCAGCCCCAGCATTTT.

The rearrangement uses TRBV30 and TRBJ1-3, with 8 bases fitting TRBD1. V lost 0 bases to trimming and J lost 0 bases; unmatched junction nucleotides: 1. This CDR3 spans 15 amino acids. From germline, CDR1 is GTSNPN and CDR2 SVGIG (reference sequence). CDR3 protein: CAWSVTGASGNTIYF. The CDR3 region has the DNA TGTGCCTGGAGTGTGACAGGGGCCTCTGGAAACACCATATATTTT.

This chain links TRBV27 with TRBJ2-1, with 12 positions matching TRBD2. Losses at the gene ends were 7 bases for V and 9 bases for J; bases not matched to a gene: 10. CDR3 length equals 15 residues. Per the germline V gene, CDR1 is MNHEY and CDR2 is SMNVEV (reference sequence). In nucleotides, the CDR3 is TGTGCCAGCACCCCCCTAGCGGGAGGGCCCAGTGAGCAGTTCTTC. This gives the protein CASTPLAGGPSEQFF.

This chain links TRBV23-1 with TRBJ2-7, with D perhaps matching TRBD2 (6 bases). TRBV23-1 is given ORF status, its function remaining uncertain. The V end was cut by 4 bases, the J end by 2 bases, with 21 bases between. The CDR3 runs 17 residues. The CDR3 is CASSPRTFIRGTYEQYF. Written as DNA, the CDR3 is TGCGCCAGCAGTCCCCGGACCTTTATCCGGGGGACCTACGAGCAGTACTTC.

This chain connects TRBV5-4 to TRBJ1-1; 7 bases line up with TRBD1. CDR1 is SGHNT and CDR2 is YYREEE in the germline V gene (reference sequence). The CDR3 is made up of 15 amino acids. V gave up 4 bases and J gave up 3 bases; unmatched junction bases: 9. CDR3 DNA sequence: TGTGCCAGCAGCCAATGGTCCAGGGGGGACACTGAAGCTTTCTTT. Amino acids: CASSQWSRGDTEAFF.

The chain links TRBV4-1 to TRBJ1-5, with unresolved D. Trimming took off 5 bases at V and 0 bases at J, with 14 bases between the two ends. The CDR3 runs to 16 residues. The germline V gene has CDR1 MGHRA and CDR2 YSYEKL. The CDR3 sequence is CASSTREDYSNQPQHF. DNA for the CDR3: TGCGCCAGCAGCACCCGTGAAGACTATAGCAATCAGCCCCAGCATTTT.